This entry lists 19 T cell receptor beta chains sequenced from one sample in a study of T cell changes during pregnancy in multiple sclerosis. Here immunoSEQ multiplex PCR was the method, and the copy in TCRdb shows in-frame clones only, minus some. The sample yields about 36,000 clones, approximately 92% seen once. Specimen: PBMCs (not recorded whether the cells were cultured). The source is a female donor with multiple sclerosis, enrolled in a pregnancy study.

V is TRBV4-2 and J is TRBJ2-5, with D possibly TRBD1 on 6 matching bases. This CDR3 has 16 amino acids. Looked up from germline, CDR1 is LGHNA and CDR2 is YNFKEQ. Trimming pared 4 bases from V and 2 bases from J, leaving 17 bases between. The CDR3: CASSPKGTPGQETQYF. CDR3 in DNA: TGTGCCAGCAGCCCCAAGGGGACACCTGGACAAGAGACCCAGTACTTC.

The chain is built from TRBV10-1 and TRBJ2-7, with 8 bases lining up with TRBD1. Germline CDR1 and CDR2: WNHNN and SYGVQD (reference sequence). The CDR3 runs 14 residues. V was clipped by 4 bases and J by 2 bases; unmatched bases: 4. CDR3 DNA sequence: TGCGCCAGCAGTGGAGAGACAGGGGCCTACGAGCAGTACTTC. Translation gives CASSGETGAYEQYF.

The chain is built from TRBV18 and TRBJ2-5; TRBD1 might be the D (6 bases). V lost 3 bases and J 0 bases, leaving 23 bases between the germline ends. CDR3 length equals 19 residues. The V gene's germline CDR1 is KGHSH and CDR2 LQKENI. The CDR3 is CASSPSRTGTLMYQETQYF. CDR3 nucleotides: TGTGCCAGCTCACCGTCACGGACCGGGACACTAATGTACCAAGAGACCCAGTACTTC.

The CDR3: CASSRPTANTGELFF. The CDR3 bases are TGTGCCAGCAGTAGACCGACAGCTAACACCGGGGAGCTGTTTTTT. The chain is built from TRBV2 and TRBJ2-2; a possible D gene is TRBD1 (5 bases). Germline CDR1 and CDR2: SNHLY and FYNNEI. The V and J ends lost 5 bases and 2 bases respectively, with 12 bases between them. This CDR3 has 15 amino acids.

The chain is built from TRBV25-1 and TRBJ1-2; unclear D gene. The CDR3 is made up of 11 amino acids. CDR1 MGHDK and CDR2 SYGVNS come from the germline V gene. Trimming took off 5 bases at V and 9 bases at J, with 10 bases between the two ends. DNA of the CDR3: TGTGCCAGCAGTTTCCGAAAGAGCTACACCTTC. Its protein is CASSFRKSYTF.

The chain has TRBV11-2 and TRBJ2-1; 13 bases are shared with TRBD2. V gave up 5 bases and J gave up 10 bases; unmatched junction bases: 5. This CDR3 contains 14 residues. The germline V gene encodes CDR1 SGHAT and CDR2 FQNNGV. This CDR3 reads CASSPGLAGVEQFF. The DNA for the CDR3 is TGTGCCAGCAGCCCCGGACTAGCGGGAGTAGAGCAGTTCTTC.

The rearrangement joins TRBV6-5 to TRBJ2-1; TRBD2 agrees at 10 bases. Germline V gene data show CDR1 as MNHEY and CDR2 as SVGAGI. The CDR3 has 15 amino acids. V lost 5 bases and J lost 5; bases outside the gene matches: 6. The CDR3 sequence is CASSPWTSGDNEQFF. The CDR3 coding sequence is TGTGCCAGCAGTCCTTGGACTAGCGGAGACAATGAGCAGTTCTTC.

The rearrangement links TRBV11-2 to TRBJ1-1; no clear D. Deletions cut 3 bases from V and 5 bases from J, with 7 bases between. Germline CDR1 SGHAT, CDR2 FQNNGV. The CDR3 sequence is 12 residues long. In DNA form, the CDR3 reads TGTGCCAGCAGCTTTTCCGGTACTGAAGCTTTCTTT. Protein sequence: CASSFSGTEAFF.

The chain's CDR3 is CASSLGTRNTEAFF. CDR3 DNA sequence: TGCGCCAGCAGCTTGGGGACACGAAACACTGAAGCTTTCTTT. The chain links TRBV5-1 to TRBJ1-1, with a tentative D call TRBD1 (5 bases). With 0 bases removed from V and 2 bases from J, the gap between germline ends came to 8 bases. CDR3 length equals 14 residues. The germline CDR1 and CDR2 sequences are SGHRS and YFSETQ.

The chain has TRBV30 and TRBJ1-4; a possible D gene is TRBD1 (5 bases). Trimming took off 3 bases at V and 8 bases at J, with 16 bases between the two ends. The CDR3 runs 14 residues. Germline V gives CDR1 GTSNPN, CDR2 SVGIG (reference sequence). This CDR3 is CAWRGTASSEKLFF. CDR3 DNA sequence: TGTGCCTGGAGGGGGACCGCAAGTTCCGAAAAACTGTTTTTT.

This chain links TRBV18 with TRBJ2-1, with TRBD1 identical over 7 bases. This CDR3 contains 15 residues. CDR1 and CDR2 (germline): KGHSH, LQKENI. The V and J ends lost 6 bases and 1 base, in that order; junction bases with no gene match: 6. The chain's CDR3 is CASSPGQPSYNEQFF. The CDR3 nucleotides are TGTGCCAGCTCCCCGGGACAGCCTTCCTACAATGAGCAGTTCTTC.

The CDR3 sequence is CASTLQGFEAFF. The CDR3 DNA is TGTGCCAGCACCCTACAGGGTTTTGAAGCTTTCTTT. The gene calls are TRBV28 and TRBJ1-1; a weak D match, TRBD1 (6 bases). Germline CDR1 is MDHEN and CDR2 is SYDVKM. The V and J ends lost 7 bases and 7 bases respectively, with 13 bases between them. The CDR3 contains 12 residues.

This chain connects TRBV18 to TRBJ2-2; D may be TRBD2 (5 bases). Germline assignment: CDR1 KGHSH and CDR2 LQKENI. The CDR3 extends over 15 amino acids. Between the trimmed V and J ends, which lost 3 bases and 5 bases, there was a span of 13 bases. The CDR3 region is CASSPRQTGTGELFF. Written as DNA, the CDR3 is TGTGCCAGCTCACCGCGGCAGACGGGGACCGGGGAGCTGTTTTTT.

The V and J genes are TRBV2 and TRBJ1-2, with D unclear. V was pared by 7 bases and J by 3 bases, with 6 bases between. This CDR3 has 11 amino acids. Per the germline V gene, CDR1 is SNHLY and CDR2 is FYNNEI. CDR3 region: CASKADYGYTF. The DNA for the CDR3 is TGTGCCAGCAAGGCCGACTATGGCTACACCTTC. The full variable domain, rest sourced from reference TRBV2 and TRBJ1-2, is EPEVTQTPSHQVTQMGQEVILRCVPISNHLYFYWYRQILGQKVEFLVSFYNNEISEKSEIFDDQFSVERPDGSNFTLKIRSTKLEDSAMYFCASKADYGYTFGSGTRLTVV.

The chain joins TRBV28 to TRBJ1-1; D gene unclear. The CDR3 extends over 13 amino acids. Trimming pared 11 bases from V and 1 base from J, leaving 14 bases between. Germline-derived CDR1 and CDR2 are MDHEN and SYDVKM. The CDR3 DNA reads TGTGCCTCCCGAACCCCAGCGAACACTGAAGCTTTCTTT. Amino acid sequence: CASRTPANTEAFF.

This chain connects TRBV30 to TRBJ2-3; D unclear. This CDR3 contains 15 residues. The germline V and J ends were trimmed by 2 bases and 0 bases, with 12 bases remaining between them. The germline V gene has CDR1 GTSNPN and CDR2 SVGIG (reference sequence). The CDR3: CAWSILGSSTDTQYF. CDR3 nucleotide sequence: TGTGCCTGGAGTATTTTAGGTTCCAGCACAGATACGCAGTATTTT.

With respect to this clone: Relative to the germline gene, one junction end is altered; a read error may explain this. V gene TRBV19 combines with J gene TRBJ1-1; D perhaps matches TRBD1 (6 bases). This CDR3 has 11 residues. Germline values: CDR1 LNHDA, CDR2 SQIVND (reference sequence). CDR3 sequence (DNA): TGTGCCACTAGGGGGAACGCTGAAGCTTTCTTT. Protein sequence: CATRGNAEAFF.

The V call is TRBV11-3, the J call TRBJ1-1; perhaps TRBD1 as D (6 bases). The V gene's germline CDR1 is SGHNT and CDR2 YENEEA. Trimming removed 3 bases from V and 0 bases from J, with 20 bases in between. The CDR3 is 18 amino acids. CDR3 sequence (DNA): TGTGCCAGCAGCTTTAGACCGGGACAACTACTTATGAACACTGAAGCTTTCTTT. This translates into CASSFRPGQLLMNTEAFF.

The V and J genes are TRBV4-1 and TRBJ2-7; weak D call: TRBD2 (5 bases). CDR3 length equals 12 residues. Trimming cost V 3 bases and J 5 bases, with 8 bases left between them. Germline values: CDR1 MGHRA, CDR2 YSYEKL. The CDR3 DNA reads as TGCGCCAGCAGCCACCCGGGGAACGAGCAGTACTTC. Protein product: CASSHPGNEQYF.